Shown below are 23 T cell receptor beta chains from a single sample sequenced in a study of regulatory T cells in long-lasting Graves disease. Construction of TCR beta libraries relied on iRepertoire HTBI primers and on Arm-PCR targeting CDR3 regions. MiXCR was run by TCRdb on the multiplex PCR reads, yielding one entry per CDR3 protein. Found here are about 610,000 distinct CDR3 sequences, about 16% of them singletons; the top ten hold more than 10%. Described time point: newly diagnosed GD, antithyroid drugs for less than 3 months. TCR sequences were obtained from RNA taken from PBMCs. Separately, the same data were catalogued under a study of T cells in Graves' hyperthyroidism and ophthalmopathy.

The input for sequencing was peripheral blood mononuclear cells (PBMCs), taken at new diagnosis, from a patient treated with antithyroid drugs. The origin of the receptors is a young man with Graves disease.

This clonotype was detected a few times. The V call is TRBV30, the J call TRBJ2-1, with TRBD2 identical over 7 bases. V dropped 2 bases and J dropped 4; count of bases not matched to a gene: 8. The CDR3 loop spans 15 amino acids. Germline lookup yields CDR1 GTSNPN and CDR2 SVGIG (reference sequence). The chain's CDR3 is CAWSLGEGPYNEQFF. In DNA, the CDR3 is TGTGCCTGGAGTCTTGGGGAGGGGCCTTACAATGAGCAGTTCTTC.

A few counts support this clonotype. The chain joins TRBV6-5 to TRBJ1-3, with a weak D call TRBD1 (5 bases). The CDR3 length is 14 residues. Trimming stripped 0 bases from V and 2 bases from J, with 5 bases between. Germline V gene data show CDR1 as MNHEY and CDR2 as SVGAGI. The CDR3 DNA reads as TGTGCCAGCAGTTACTCAGGGGCTGGAAACACCATATATTTT. This encodes CASSYSGAGNTIYF.

This clonotype appeared a few times. The chain combines TRBV14 with TRBJ2-7; D is undetermined. The CDR3 sequence is 12 residues long. Trimming stripped 2 bases from V and 2 bases from J, with 4 bases between. CDR1 SGHDN and CDR2 FVKESK come from the germline V gene. The CDR3 loop is CASSQLTYEQYF. CDR3 sequence (DNA): TGTGCCAGCAGCCAATTGACCTACGAGCAGTACTTC.

As regards this clonotype: This may be a read error: a much more frequent sequence differs by one nucleotide. This chain joins TRBV7-8 and TRBJ2-5; D may correspond to TRBD1 or TRBD2 (5 bases each). The V end was cut by 5 bases, the J end by 5 bases, with 12 bases between. Germline-derived CDR1 and CDR2 are SGHVS and FQNEAQ. This CDR3 comprises 13 residues. The CDR3: CASSQAREETQYF. The DNA for the CDR3 is TGTGCCAGCAGCCAGGCCAGGGAGGAGACCCAGTACTTC.

This clonotype appeared many times. V and J are TRBV12-3 or TRBV12-4 and TRBJ2-3, with D hard to call. Between the trimmed V and J ends, which lost 6 bases and 0 bases, there was a span of 16 bases. This CDR3 is built from 16 residues. This CDR3 reads CASSDSIWGSTDTQYF. The CDR3 nucleotides are TGTGCCAGCAGCGACTCAATCTGGGGTAGCACAGATACGCAGTATTTT.

This clonotype was seen repeatedly, ten times or more. CDR3 sequence: CASSDRSEQYF. Here the CDR3 DNA reads TGTGCCAGCAGTGACAGGTCCGAGCAGTACTTC. This chain uses TRBV6-1 with TRBJ2-7; D unclear. The germline gives CDR1 MNHNS, CDR2 SASEGT. This CDR3 has 11 amino acids. The V and J ends lost 3 bases and 6 bases respectively, with 6 bases between them.

The V and J genes are TRBV27 and TRBJ1-3, with a weak D call TRBD1 (5 bases). The CDR3 spans 15 residues. V lost 4 bases and J lost 2, with 12 bases in between. The V gene's germline CDR1 is MNHEY and CDR2 SMNVEV (reference sequence). The CDR3 sequence is CASSYPDTTGNTIYF. CDR3 nucleotide sequence: TGTGCCAGCAGTTACCCGGACACGACTGGAAACACCATATATTTT.

The V call is TRBV6-2 or TRBV6-3, the J call TRBJ2-1; tentatively, D is TRBD2 (5 bases). Trimming left V 6 bases short and J 9 bases short, with 18 bases between. The CDR3 extends over 14 amino acids. CDR1 and CDR2 (germline): MNHEY, SVGEGT. The DNA of the CDR3 is TGTGCCAGCAGCCCATCCCTACTAGGAGTTGAGCAGTTCTTC. It is translated as CASSPSLLGVEQFF.

This clonotype has a handful of counts. The gene calls are TRBV7-6 and TRBJ2-2; D not certain. CDR1 and CDR2 from the germline V gene are SGHVS and FNYEAQ. CDR3 length: 16 residues. Trimming shortened V by 8 bases and J by 6 bases, and 22 bases separated the two germline ends. CDR3 sequence: CASDQRAAEVPGELFF. The CDR3 coding sequence is TGTGCCAGCGACCAACGGGCCGCTGAGGTCCCCGGGGAGCTGTTTTTT.

This clonotype has a handful of counts. The rearrangement links TRBV6-2 or TRBV6-3 to TRBJ2-3; D may be TRBD2 (5 bases). Trimming removed 8 bases from V and 0 bases from J, with 18 bases in between. Germline V gene sequence: CDR1 MNHEY, CDR2 SVGEGT. The CDR3 is 16 amino acids. The CDR3 DNA reads TGTGCCAGCTGCCTCGCTCGTCCGGGGAGCACAGATACGCAGTATTTT. The encoded protein is CASCLARPGSTDTQYF.

This clonotype was observed many times. V usage is TRBV28 and J usage is TRBJ2-1, with 9 bases lining up with TRBD2. This CDR3 has 17 amino acids. CDR1 and CDR2 (germline): MDHEN, SYDVKM. V shed 2 bases, J shed 7 bases, and the junction held 12 bases outside the gene matches. The CDR3 reads CASSLLAGSGSLNEQFF. The CDR3 nucleotides read TGTGCCAGCAGTTTACTGGCTGGTAGCGGGAGTCTGAATGAGCAGTTCTTC. The full variable domain, in which reference TRBV28 and TRBJ2-1 provide the parts outside the CDR3, is DVKVTQSSRYLVKRTGEKVFLECVQDMDHENMFWYRQDPGLGLRLIYFSYDVKMKEKGDIPEGYSVSREKKERFSLILESASTNQTSMYLCASSLLAGSGSLNEQFFGPGTRLTVL.

This clonotype showed up many times. In nucleotides, the CDR3 is TGTGCCAGCACCAAAGACGTGCACGAGCAGTACTTC. Its protein is CASTKDVHEQYF. J is TRBJ2-7 and V is TRBV7-2; D is unclear. V lost 7 bases and J 5 bases, leaving 12 bases between the germline ends. The CDR3 consists of 12 residues. Per the germline V gene, CDR1 is SGHTA and CDR2 is FQGNSA.

In its sample, this clonotype was seen many times. The genes are TRBV11-2 and TRBJ2-1; perhaps TRBD1 as D (6 bases). This CDR3 comprises 14 residues. CDR1 and CDR2 from the germline V gene are SGHAT and FQNNGV. V lost 5 bases and J lost 9, with 17 bases in between. The CDR3 coding sequence is TGTGCCAGCAGCCCAGGCCCGGACAGAGCTGAGCAGTTCTTC. Amino acids: CASSPGPDRAEQFF.

Ten or more counts support this clonotype. The chain recombines TRBV6-2 or TRBV6-3 with TRBJ2-1; unclear D gene. The V end was cut by 4 bases, the J end by 8 bases, with 21 bases between. Germline lookup yields CDR1 MNHEY and CDR2 SVGEGT. This CDR3 has 16 amino acids. For the CDR3, the DNA is TGTGCCAGCAGTTGCCTGGCAGGCCGTCACGAGCATGAGCAGTTCTTC. This gives the protein CASSCLAGRHEHEQFF.

This clonotype was seen a few times. The J gene is TRBJ2-1, the V gene TRBV6-1; 8 nucleotides agree with TRBD2. The germline V gene has CDR1 MNHNS and CDR2 SASEGT. With V trimmed by 2 bases and J by 6 bases, 3 bases remained unmatched. The CDR3 runs 14 residues. The CDR3 DNA follows: TGTGCCAGCAGTGAACCAGGACTAGCCAATGAGCAGTTCTTC. Protein product: CASSEPGLANEQFF.

This clonotype has a count of ten or more. The chain uses TRBV7-3 and TRBJ2-7; D not certain. The CDR3 is 13 residues long. V lost 3 bases and J 4 bases, leaving 10 bases between the germline ends. Germline-derived CDR1 and CDR2 are SGHTA and FQGTGA. The chain's CDR3 is CASSLAERYEQYF. In nucleotides, the CDR3 is TGTGCCAGCAGCTTGGCCGAGAGGTACGAGCAGTACTTC.

There are many counts of this clonotype. The V and J genes are TRBV7-9 and TRBJ2-3; 7 bases match TRBD2. The CDR3 totals 14 residues. V shed 2 bases, J shed 3 bases, and the junction held 2 bases outside the gene matches. The germline CDR1 and CDR2 sequences are SEHNR and FQNEAQ (reference sequence). In DNA, the CDR3 is TGTGCCAGCAGCTTACCGGGACTAACAGATACGCAGTATTTT. Protein: CASSLPGLTDTQYF.

This clonotype turned up a few times. The chain joins TRBV27 to TRBJ2-1, with D perhaps TRBD1 (6 bases). Germline CDR1 and CDR2: MNHEY and SMNVEV (reference sequence). This CDR3 is 12 amino acids long. The ends were cut back, 7 bases at V and 6 bases at J, with 10 bases in the middle. The CDR3 DNA is TGTGCCAGCACAGGGGTTAGCAATGAGCAGTTCTTC. This translates into CASTGVSNEQFF.

The chain employs TRBV20-1 and TRBJ1-5, with no clear D. V gave up 0 bases and J gave up 9 bases, with 15 bases separating them. The CDR3 is made up of 14 amino acids. Germline lookup yields CDR1 DFQATT and CDR2 SNEGSKA (reference sequence). The CDR3 protein is CSARDLRAGGPQHF. The CDR3 DNA is TGCAGTGCTAGAGATTTAAGGGCTGGTGGGCCCCAGCATTTT.

The rearrangement uses TRBV2 and TRBJ1-6, with D uncertain. This CDR3 region has 16 residues. CDR1 SNHLY and CDR2 FYNNEI come from the germline V gene. Trimming removed 1 base at V and 0 bases at J, with 7 bases between. The CDR3: CASSEERSSYNSPLHF. In DNA form, the CDR3 reads TGTGCCAGCAGTGAAGAGAGGAGCTCCTATAATTCACCCCTCCACTTT.

This clonotype came up a few times. This sequence joins TRBV11-2 and TRBJ1-3, with D perhaps TRBD1 (6 bases). CDR1 SGHAT and CDR2 FQNNGV come from the germline V gene. The V end was cut by 1 base, the J end by 0 bases, with 13 bases between. This CDR3 spans 17 amino acids. The CDR3 sequence is CASSLVGGQVSGNTIYF. Written as DNA, the CDR3 is TGTGCCAGCAGCTTAGTAGGGGGACAAGTCTCTGGAAACACCATATATTTT.

This clonotype has ten or more counts. The rearrangement uses TRBV5-1 and TRBJ2-1; 7 bases line up with TRBD2. CDR3 length: 14 amino acids. Germline V gene data show CDR1 as SGHRS and CDR2 as YFSETQ. The J segment lost 8 bases and the V segment lost 0 bases, leaving 5 bases of the junction unmatched. DNA of the CDR3: TGCGCCAGCAGCTTGGGGCGGGAGTTCGATGAGCAGTTCTTC. It translates to CASSLGREFDEQFF. The full variable domain, rest sourced from reference TRBV5-1 and TRBJ2-1, is KAGVTQTPRYLIKTRGQQVTLSCSPISGHRSVSWYQQTPGQGLQFLFEYFSETQRNKGNFPGRFSGRQFSNSRSEMNVSTLELGDSALYLCASSLGREFDEQFFGPGTRLTVL.

This clonotype appeared many times. The rearrangement uses TRBV28 and TRBJ2-1, with D possibly matching TRBD1 (5 bases). There are 17 residues in the CDR3. CDR1 is MDHEN, CDR2 SYDVKM, per germline. V was trimmed by 4 bases and J by 3 bases, leaving 19 bases between them. The CDR3 loop is CASSSQGVSAYYNEQFF. Written as DNA, the CDR3 is TGTGCCAGCAGTTCCCAAGGGGTGTCCGCCTACTACAATGAGCAGTTCTTC.